The clone carrying this T cell receptor (beta chain) was seen just once. The CDR3 loop spans 15 amino acids. J was trimmed by 5 bases and V by 2 bases; bases with no gene match: 3. Germline CDR1 is SEHNR and CDR2 is FQNEAQ (reference sequence). Method: immunoSEQ multiplex PCR; TCRdb's copy keeps in-frame clones and lacks some. The sample lists about 98,000 clones, 79% occurring once. The sample belongs to a study of control samples from healthy donors and cancer patients. The chain uses TRBV7-9 and TRBJ2-1, with TRBD1 matching over 10 bases. Sequenced: blood. The receptor was isolated from a woman aged 25 to 39 in good health. The CDR3 loop is CASSLMGQGNNEQFF. CDR3 bases: TGTGCCAGCAGCTTAATGGGACAGGGGAACAATGAGCAGTTCTTC.